Listed here is a single T cell receptor (beta chain). This entry comes from a study of Ad26.COV2.S vaccination and SARS-CoV-2 variants. Described treatment: about 20 received Ad26.COV2.S at low or high dose, single or two shots; five or six received placebo; per-sample allocation not given. Material that was analyzed had been drawn on day 63 after the first vaccine or placebo injection. What was given as vaccine was an Ad26 vector encoding Wuhan-strain SARS-CoV-2 spike. TCRdb keeps only in-frame clones here, not all; method: immunoSEQ multiplex PCR. The repertoire holds 330,000 or so clones, with roughly 90% as singletons. CDR3 length: 18 residues. CDR1 is GTSNPN and CDR2 is SVGIG in the germline V gene (reference sequence). Trimming stripped 2 bases from V and 0 bases from J, with 22 bases between.

This receptor was identified in a person between 18 and 65 years old who received the Ad26.COV2.S COVID-19 vaccine or a placebo. Material: peripheral blood, obtained in a trial of Ad26.COV2.S vaccine versus placebo. This chain links TRBV30 with TRBJ1-1, with D unclear. This chain's CDR3 is CAWSSPRADYALNTEAFF. CDR3 sequence (DNA): TGTGCCTGGAGTTCCCCCCGGGCCGATTACGCCTTGAACACTGAAGCTTTCTTT. The whole variable domain, filled in from reference TRBV30 and TRBJ1-1, reads SQTIHQWPATLVQPVGSPLSLECTVEGTSNPNLYWYRQAAGRGLQLLFYSVGIGQISSEVPQNLSASRPQDRQFILSSKKLLLSDSGFYLCAWSSPRADYALNTEAFFGQGTRLTVV.